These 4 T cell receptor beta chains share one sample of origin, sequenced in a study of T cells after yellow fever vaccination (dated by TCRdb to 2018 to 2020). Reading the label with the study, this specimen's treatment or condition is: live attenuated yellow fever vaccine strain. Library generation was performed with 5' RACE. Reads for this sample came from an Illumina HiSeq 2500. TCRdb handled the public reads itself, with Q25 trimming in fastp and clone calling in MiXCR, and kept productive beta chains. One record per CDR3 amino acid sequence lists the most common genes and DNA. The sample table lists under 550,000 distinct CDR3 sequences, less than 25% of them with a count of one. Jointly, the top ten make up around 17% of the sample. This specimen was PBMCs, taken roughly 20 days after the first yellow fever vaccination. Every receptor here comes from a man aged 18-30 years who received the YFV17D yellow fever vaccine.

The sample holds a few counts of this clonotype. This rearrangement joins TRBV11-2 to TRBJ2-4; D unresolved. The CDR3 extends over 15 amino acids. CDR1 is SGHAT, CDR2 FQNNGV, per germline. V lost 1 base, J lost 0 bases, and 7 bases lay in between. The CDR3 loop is CASSLASVAKNIQYF. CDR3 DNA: TGTGCCAGCAGCTTAGCCAGTGTAGCCAAAAACATTCAGTACTTC.

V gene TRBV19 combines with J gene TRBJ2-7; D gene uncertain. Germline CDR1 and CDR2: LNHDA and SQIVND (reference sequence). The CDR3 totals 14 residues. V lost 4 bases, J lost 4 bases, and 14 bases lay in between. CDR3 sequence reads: CASSTRSDGYEQYF. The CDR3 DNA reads TGTGCCAGTAGTACTCGATCGGACGGATACGAGCAGTACTTC.

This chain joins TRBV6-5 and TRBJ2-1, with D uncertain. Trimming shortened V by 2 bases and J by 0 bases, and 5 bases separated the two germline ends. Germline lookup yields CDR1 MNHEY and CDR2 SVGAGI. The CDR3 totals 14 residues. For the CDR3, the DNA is TGTGCCAGCAGTTACCAGAGCTCCTACAATGAGCAGTTCTTC. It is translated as CASSYQSSYNEQFF.

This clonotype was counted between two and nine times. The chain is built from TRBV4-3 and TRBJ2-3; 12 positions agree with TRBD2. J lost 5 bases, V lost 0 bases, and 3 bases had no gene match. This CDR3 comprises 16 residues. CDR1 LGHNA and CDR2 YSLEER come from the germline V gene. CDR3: CASSQERLAGEDTQYF. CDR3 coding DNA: TGCGCCAGCAGCCAAGAGAGACTAGCGGGGGAAGATACGCAGTATTTT.